This TCR beta chain was recovered during a study of cytomegalovirus exposure and HLA in healthy donors. Study-wide results and caveats: In vitro work confirmed that a few CMV-associated chains recognize CMV antigens. Accurate predictions that matched the HLA-A and HLA-B alleles of most subjects were reportedly made from TCR beta sequences.

Use of 60 Vbeta and 13 Jbeta primers characterized the PCR. The data were produced by immunoSEQ multiplex PCR, yet TCRdb's version contains in-frame clones alone and is incomplete. This table holds 250,000 to 350,000 clones, roughly 85% found once. A note on this clone: Antigen: not known.

This clonotype was sampled from a man aged 40-50 years in good health and CMV-seropositive. Sample: PBMCs.

As DNA, the CDR3 is TGCGCCAGCAGCCAAGATATACAATCAGGGTCACCCCTCCACTTT. It encodes CASSQDIQSGSPLHF. The chain has TRBV4-1 and TRBJ1-6; a possible D gene is TRBD1 (5 bases). The CDR3 sequence is 15 residues long. Germline V CDR1 and CDR2: MGHRA, YSYEKL. Trimming took off 0 bases at V and 10 bases at J, with 13 bases between the two ends.